This TCR beta chain was identified during a study of T cell responses to AZD1222 COVID-19 vaccine. Clones were sequenced by immunoSEQ multiplex PCR, and TCRdb holds only the in-frame ones, with some missing. The table records roughly 160,000 clones, around 90% of them present only once. The CDR3 is 10 amino acids. Trimming stripped 6 bases from V and 3 bases from J, with 2 bases between. Per the germline V gene, CDR1 is SNHLY and CDR2 is FYNNEI. This clone was observed a single time. This TCR derives from an adult in good health. This chain joins TRBV2 and TRBJ1-1; D gene ambiguous. Sequencing used peripheral blood, obtained on day 0 of AZD1222 vaccination. CDR3 residues: CASRYTEAFF. For the CDR3, the DNA is TGTGCCAGCAGGTACACTGAAGCTTTCTTT.